A single sample is the source of the 13 T cell receptor beta chains below, sequenced in a study of T cell responses to AZD1222 COVID-19 vaccine. The repertoire was sequenced with immunoSEQ multiplex PCR; TCRdb's copy has only in-frame clones and lacks some. The table lists 120,000 or so clones, roughly nine tenths of them singletons. The input for sequencing was peripheral blood, taken on day 0 of AZD1222 vaccination. Receptor source: an adult in good health.

This chain connects TRBV4-2 to TRBJ1-1; D is unresolved. CDR3 length: 15 residues. CDR1 is LGHNA and CDR2 is YNFKEQ in the germline V gene. Trimming stripped 0 bases from V and 4 bases from J, with 12 bases between. CDR3 sequence (DNA): TGTGCCAGCAGCCAAGACATAACGTTGGGCACTGAAGCTTTCTTT. It specifies CASSQDITLGTEAFF.

This chain links TRBV30 with TRBJ2-6; TRBD1 matches 7 bases. CDR3 length: 14 amino acids. With V trimmed by 5 bases and J by 1 base, 2 bases remained unmatched. Per the germline V gene, CDR1 is GTSNPN and CDR2 is SVGIG (reference sequence). CDR3 DNA sequence: TGTGCCTGGGGGACAGCTTCTGGGGCCAACGTCCTGACTTTC. Its translation: CAWGTASGANVLTF.

Remarks on this clone: Within the sample, other DNA sequences also encode this same CDR3. The rearrangement links TRBV5-1 to TRBJ2-2; D ambiguous. V was trimmed by 0 bases and J by 5 bases, leaving 5 bases between them. CDR1 and CDR2 (germline): SGHRS, YFSETQ. The CDR3 has 13 amino acids. The DNA of the CDR3 is TGCGCCAGCAGCTTGGAGGTTACCGGGGAGCTGTTTTTT. As protein: CASSLEVTGELFF.

The chain carries TRBV3-1 (or the pseudogene TRBV3-2) and TRBJ1-5; D ambiguous. Germline V CDR1 and CDR2: LGHDT, YNNKEL (reference sequence). Between the trimmed V and J ends, which lost 0 bases and 7 bases, there was a span of 4 bases. The CDR3 contains 12 residues. CDR3 bases: TGTGCCAGCAGCCAAGATCTGCAGCCCCAGCATTTT. The encoded protein is CASSQDLQPQHF.

This chain links TRBV5-1 with TRBJ1-1; D remains ambiguous. V lost 1 base and J lost 1, with 8 bases in between. The CDR3 has 14 amino acids. Germline V gene lookup returns CDR1 SGHRS and CDR2 YFSETQ. The CDR3 bases are TGCGCCAGCAGCTTGATGGGCCAGAACACTGAAGCTTTCTTT. This sequence encodes CASSLMGQNTEAFF.

The chain carries TRBV7-2 and TRBJ1-5; D remains unclear. V lost 1 base and J lost 1, with 2 bases in between. CDR1 is SGHTA, CDR2 FQGNSA, per germline. The CDR3 has 13 residues. The CDR3 DNA reads TGTGCCAGCAGCTTAGAAAGCAATCAGCCCCAGCATTTT. Protein sequence: CASSLESNQPQHF.

V gene TRBV7-8 combines with J gene TRBJ1-5, with D maybe TRBD1 (5 bases). Germline loops: CDR1 SGHVS, CDR2 FQNEAQ. The V end lost 1 base, the J end lost 7 bases, and 5 bases lay between the germline ends. This CDR3 contains 12 residues. The CDR3 sequence is CASSLGQQPQHF. The CDR3 DNA is TGTGCCAGCAGCTTAGGACAGCAGCCCCAGCATTTT.

This clone has a single count. The V call is TRBV12-3 or TRBV12-4, the J call TRBJ2-3, with D unresolved. The CDR3 totals 12 residues. V lost 4 bases and J lost 6, with 8 bases in between. The CDR3 DNA is TGTGCCAGCAGTTCATCTGGTGATACGCAGTATTTT. It codes for CASSSSGDTQYF.

The J gene is TRBJ2-1, the V gene TRBV5-1; D gene ambiguous. In germline, CDR1 is SGHRS, CDR2 YFSETQ. V was clipped by 4 bases and J by 1 base, with 12 bases between them. CDR3 length equals 15 residues. The CDR3 region has the DNA TGCGCCAGCAGCGTCTCTCCGCAGTCCTACAATGAGCAGTTCTTC. Translated: CASSVSPQSYNEQFF.

CDR3 bases: TGCGCCAGCAGCCAAAACGGACAGAATGAAAAACTGTTTTTT. It specifies CASSQNGQNEKLFF. The rearrangement links TRBV4-3 to TRBJ1-4; D may be TRBD1 (6 bases). The CDR3 runs 14 residues. Germline V gene data show CDR1 as LGHNA and CDR2 as YSLEER. Trimming stripped 2 bases from V and 5 bases from J, with 9 bases between.

The genes are TRBV19 and TRBJ1-2; maybe TRBD1 (5 bases). Looked up from germline, CDR1 is LNHDA and CDR2 is SQIVND (reference sequence). The CDR3 runs 14 residues. The ends were cut back, 7 bases at V and 4 bases at J, with 16 bases in the middle. The CDR3 spells CASIPGVRAYGYTF. The CDR3, as DNA: TGTGCCAGTATTCCGGGGGTGCGCGCCTATGGCTACACCTTC.

The chain couples TRBV12-3 or TRBV12-4 to TRBJ1-5; D unresolved. Trimming shortened V by 6 bases and J by 8 bases, and 5 bases separated the two germline ends. This CDR3 contains 10 residues. Written as DNA, the CDR3 is TGTGCCAGCAGGAAGAAGCCCCAGCATTTT. It specifies CASRKKPQHF.

The chain joins TRBV1 to TRBJ2-1; the DNA was not used to check the table's D call, TRBD2. TRBV1 is listed as a pseudogene. The CDR3 is made up of 19 amino acids. The DNA of the CDR3 is TGCACCAGCAGCCAGGACCGGGGGGGTCCTCAACCCTCCTACAATGAGCAGTTCTTC. Protein sequence: CTSSQDRGGPQPSYNEQFF.